This T cell receptor beta chain was observed in a study of T cells after yellow fever vaccination. V shed 3 bases and J 5 bases; nucleotides not matched to a gene: 12. Germline assignment: CDR1 SGHTA and CDR2 FQGNSA. This CDR3 region has 17 residues. A few counts support this clonotype. Using its own MiXCR run on the 5' RACE reads, TCRdb lists one record per CDR3 protein. The sample carries hundreds of thousands of distinct CDR3 sequences, 9% to 15% recorded once. Here the sequenced sample was PBMCs, taken on the day of the yellow fever booster vaccination. The clonotype originates from a man aged 30 to 45 who received the YFV17D yellow fever vaccine. The chain carries TRBV7-2 and TRBJ2-2, with TRBD1 identical over 7 bases. The CDR3 loop reads CASSFLPQGVITGELFF. For the CDR3, the DNA is TGTGCCAGCAGCTTCCTGCCCCAGGGGGTAATAACCGGGGAGCTGTTTTTT.